The clone carrying this T cell receptor beta chain was counted a single time. This entry is derived from a study of cytomegalovirus exposure and HLA in healthy donors. Germline CDR1 reads SGHRS; CDR2 reads YFSETQ. CDR3 length equals 14 residues. PCR employed 60 Vbeta and 13 Jbeta primers. TCRdb's copy holds only in-frame clones and misses some; the assay was immunoSEQ multiplex PCR. The sample yields approximately 160,000 clones, roughly four fifths seen once. Material: PBMCs. The V gene is TRBV5-1, the J gene TRBJ2-5; TRBD1 agrees at 10 bases. Gene TRBJ2-7 matches the end of the DNA better, so the J call may be wrong. The origin of this receptor is a man in his fifties or sixties in good health and CMV-seropositive. The CDR3 protein is CASSNPGQGYEQYF. The CDR3 nucleotides are TGCGCCAGCAGCAACCCGGGACAGGGGTACGAGCAGTACTTC.